This T cell receptor (beta chain) was obtained from a study of beta chain features in type 1 diabetes. Findings and limits, study-wide: Researchers cautioned that cDNA sequencing could over-represent cells with high TCR expression.

A remark on this clone: The antigen is not known.

Every isolated RNA sample was fully reverse transcribed, so sequencing captured expressed TCRB transcripts. Profiling relied on immunoSEQ multiplex PCR, and the TCRdb table lists in-frame clones only, not all of them. The top ten clones hold more than 6.5% of a sample with 330,000 or so clones, 12% to 15% of them seen once. Via CD45RO/CCR7/CD25/CD127/CD95/CD27, cells of the CD4+ naive, central memory, regulatory and stem cell-like memory subsets were sorted. The sequenced sample consisted of central memory CD4+ T cells from blood. This receptor was identified in a man aged 25 to 45 in good health.

The CDR3 spells CASGSREETPVKGEQYF. CDR3 DNA sequence: TGTGCTAGTGGTTCCCGCGAGGAGACCCCCGTGAAGGGCGAGCAGTACTTC. The chain joins TRBV12-5 to TRBJ2-7; D is ambiguous. This CDR3 is built from 17 residues. Trimming shortened V by 4 bases and J by 6 bases, and 25 bases separated the two germline ends. Germline CDR1 LGHNT, CDR2 FRNRAP.